This T cell receptor beta chain was captured in a study of blood T cells in healthy people across ages. CDR1 and CDR2 from the germline V gene are SNHLY and FYNNEI. With V trimmed by 6 bases and J by 5 bases, 5 bases remained unmatched. CDR3 length: 13 amino acids. Sample-barcoded 5' priming and a J-beta primer mix drove a second PCR of about 6 to 12 cycles. TCRdb reprocessed the 5' RACE reads via MiXCR and lists one record per CDR3 protein. The repertoire has hundreds of thousands of distinct CDR3 sequences, 25% of them found once; the top ten carry 9.4%. These same data were also listed under a study on T cells of mothers and their children. That paper notes: Using the M1S primer, the second PCR added sample barcodes along with 2-4 random nucleotides. Slightly higher overlap, not significant, was seen in related mother-child pairs than in unrelated pairs.

The sequenced sample consisted of blood. The sequence was collected from a boy younger than 18 in good health. The V call is TRBV2, the J call TRBJ2-5, with 8 bases aligning to TRBD2. CDR3 coding DNA: TGTGCCAGCAGAATAGCGGGGCTGGAGACCCAGTACTTC. Its protein is CASRIAGLETQYF.